The 11 T cell receptor beta chains below come from one sample, sequenced in a study of cytomegalovirus exposure and HLA in healthy donors. PCR was performed using 60 Vbeta and 13 Jbeta primers. Profiled with immunoSEQ multiplex PCR; TCRdb holds only in-frame clones, not every one. The table includes about 140,000 clones, 80% detected once. Sequenced: PBMCs. All receptors derive from a man between 25 and 39 years old in good health and CMV-seronegative.

The chain is built from TRBV4-2 and TRBJ2-1; D is unclear. V dropped 0 bases and J dropped 0 bases, with 6 bases sitting between them. The CDR3 loop spans 15 amino acids. CDR1 is LGHNA, CDR2 YNFKEQ, per germline. The CDR3 spells CASSQEPSSYNEQFF. CDR3 nucleotides: TGTGCCAGCAGCCAAGAACCCAGCTCCTACAATGAGCAGTTCTTC.

This clone was counted between two and nine times. The V gene is TRBV30, the J gene TRBJ2-1, with 13 bases matching TRBD2. Losses at the gene ends were 2 bases for V and 9 bases for J; bases not matched to a gene: 16. Germline assignment: CDR1 GTSNPN and CDR2 SVGIG (reference sequence). The CDR3 length is 18 residues. The DNA for the CDR3 is TGTGCCTGGAGTCATAAAACCCGAACTAGCGGGAGGGCCAGTGAGCAGTTCTTC. It specifies CAWSHKTRTSGRASEQFF.

The rearrangement uses TRBV4-2 and TRBJ2-2; the match to TRBD1 covers 9 bases. This CDR3 has 16 residues. CDR1 and CDR2 from the germline V gene are LGHNA and YNFKEQ. V lost 8 bases and J lost 8; bases outside the gene matches: 15. The CDR3 sequence: CASRQGGQGSSGELFF. The CDR3 DNA follows: TGTGCCAGCCGACAGGGGGGGCAGGGATCGTCGGGGGAGCTGTTTTTT.

This clone was observed a handful of times. Other DNA sequences in this sample translate to the same CDR3. The chain joins TRBV4-1 to TRBJ1-1; possible D gene TRBD1, 5 bases. In germline, CDR1 is MGHRA, CDR2 YSYEKL. Between the trimmed V and J ends, which lost 1 base and 4 bases, there was a span of 7 bases. CDR3 size: 13 residues. The DNA of the CDR3 is TGCGCCAGCAGCCAAGGGCAGGGCACTGAAGCTTTCTTT. This gives the protein CASSQGQGTEAFF.

CDR3 nucleotide sequence: TGTGCCAGCAGTTTACGAGCCATTGTACCTGAAGCTTTCTTT. Translating gives CASSLRAIVPEAFF. The chain links TRBV28 to TRBJ1-1; D is ambiguous. The CDR3 contains 14 residues. The V end was cut by 2 bases, the J end by 6 bases, with 13 bases between. Germline assignment: CDR1 MDHEN and CDR2 SYDVKM.

As regards this clone: The sample holds other DNA sequences that translate to the same CDR3. The chain has TRBV5-1 and TRBJ2-5; TRBD1 matches 10 bases. The CDR3 length is 15 residues. The V segment lost 0 bases and the J segment 4 bases; nucleotides outside the gene matches: 3. Germline lookup yields CDR1 SGHRS and CDR2 YFSETQ. The CDR3 DNA follows: TGCGCCAGCAGCTTGGGACAGGGGGCCGGAGAGACCCAGTACTTC. Protein product: CASSLGQGAGETQYF. Combining the CDR3 with reference TRBV5-1 and TRBJ2-5 gives the whole variable domain KAGVTQTPRYLIKTRGQQVTLSCSPISGHRSVSWYQQTPGQGLQFLFEYFSETQRNKGNFPGRFSGRQFSNSRSEMNVSTLELGDSALYLCASSLGQGAGETQYFGPGTRLLVL.

The chain carries TRBV30 and TRBJ2-3, with a tentative D call TRBD1 (7 bases). The V end was cut by 3 bases, the J end by 1 base, with 17 bases between. CDR3 size: 16 residues. The V gene's germline CDR1 is GTSNPN and CDR2 SVGIG (reference sequence). CDR3 sequence reads: CAWRGGQAIRTDTQYF. CDR3 DNA sequence: TGTGCCTGGAGGGGAGGACAGGCGATCCGCACAGATACGCAGTATTTT. Supplemented by reference TRBV30 and TRBJ2-3, the full variable domain reads SQTIHQWPATLVQPVGSPLSLECTVEGTSNPNLYWYRQAAGRGLQLLFYSVGIGQISSEVPQNLSASRPQDRQFILSSKKLLLSDSGFYLCAWRGGQAIRTDTQYFGPGTRLTVL.

The V gene is TRBV6-5, the J gene TRBJ1-2; D is perhaps TRBD1 (5 bases). CDR3 size: 13 residues. The germline gives CDR1 MNHEY, CDR2 SVGAGI. Deletions cut 6 bases from V and 2 bases from J, with 10 bases between. The DNA for the CDR3 is TGTGCCAGCAGCCGCGGGGGGAACTATGGCTACACCTTC. It specifies CASSRGGNYGYTF.

The chain has TRBV5-4 and TRBJ2-7, with 9 bases identical to TRBD1. This CDR3 has 17 amino acids. J lost 2 bases, V lost 2 bases, and 11 bases had no gene match. CDR1 and CDR2 (germline): SGHNT, YYREEE (reference sequence). In nucleotides, the CDR3 is TGTGCCAGCAGCTTCTACTCCGGACAGGGGCCACCCTACGAGCAGTACTTC. It yields the protein CASSFYSGQGPPYEQYF.

The chain links TRBV18 to TRBJ2-2, with TRBD1 matching 9 bases. CDR3 size: 17 residues. Germline V CDR1 and CDR2: KGHSH, LQKENI. The junction had 10 bases not matched to a gene; V was cut back by 5 bases and J by 3 bases. The CDR3 reads CASSTQPGQGDTGELFF. The CDR3 nucleotides read TGTGCCAGCTCAACACAACCGGGACAGGGCGACACCGGGGAGCTGTTTTTT.

In its sample, this clone was seen a few times. The chain joins TRBV4-1 to TRBJ1-5; the D gene is possibly TRBD1 (5 bases). Germline loops: CDR1 MGHRA, CDR2 YSYEKL. This CDR3 region has 15 residues. The ends were cut back, 2 bases at V and 7 bases at J, with 15 bases in the middle. The CDR3 nucleotides are TGCGCCAGCAGCCAAACTAGGCAGGGAGGCCAGCCCCAGCATTTT. It is translated as CASSQTRQGGQPQHF.